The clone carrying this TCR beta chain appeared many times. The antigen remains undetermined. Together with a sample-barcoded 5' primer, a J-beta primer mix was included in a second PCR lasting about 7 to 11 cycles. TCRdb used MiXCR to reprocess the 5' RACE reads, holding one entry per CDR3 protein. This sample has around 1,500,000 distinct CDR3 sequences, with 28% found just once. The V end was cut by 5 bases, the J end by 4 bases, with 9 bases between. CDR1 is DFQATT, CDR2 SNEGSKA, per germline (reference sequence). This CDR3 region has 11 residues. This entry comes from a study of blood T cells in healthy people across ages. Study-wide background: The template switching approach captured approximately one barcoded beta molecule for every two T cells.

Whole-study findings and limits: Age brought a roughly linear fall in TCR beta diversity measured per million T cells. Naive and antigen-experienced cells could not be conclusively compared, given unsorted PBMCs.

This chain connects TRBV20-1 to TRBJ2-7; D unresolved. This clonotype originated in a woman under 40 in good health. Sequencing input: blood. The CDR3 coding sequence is TGCAGTGCTTCAAGGGAATACGAGCAGTACTTC. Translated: CSASREYEQYF.